This record covers a single TCR beta chain. V was trimmed by 0 bases and J by 3 bases, leaving 14 bases between them. Germline CDR1 is LGHDT and CDR2 is YNNKEL (reference sequence). This CDR3 spans 16 amino acids. The data derive from a study of blood T cell repertoires in COVID-19. Study background: Italy, Spain and the United States were the sources of the convalescent and acute COVID-19 samples.

Data came from immunoSEQ multiplex PCR; TCRdb stores just in-frame clones and leaves some out. The data contain approximately 100,000 clones, over 80% of them seen just once; the ten biggest clones take up 5.7%. The receptor was derived from a man aged 50 to 60 with active COVID-19. The sample taken for sequencing was peripheral blood. This chain uses TRBV3-1 (or the pseudogene TRBV3-2) with TRBJ1-1, with TRBD1 as a possible D gene (6 bases). The CDR3 loop reads CASSQERGADDTEAFF. The CDR3 DNA reads TGTGCCAGCAGCCAAGAACGGGGGGCTGATGACACTGAAGCTTTCTTT.